The following is a TCR beta chain sequence with its context. This entry comes from a study of shared clonotypes between healthy human individuals. Original handling: There were no quality scores in the junction-only immunoSEQ sequences, so filtering differed. The protocol was immunoSEQ multiplex PCR, while the TCRdb copy is restricted to in-frame clones and leaves out a portion. V, J and clone size derive from that table, while D and trimming were established from the DNA sequence. The sample lists about 980,000 clones; over 75% were seen once. This receptor was identified in a young man in good health. Sequencing was carried out using memory CD4+ T cells sorted from blood. Subset defined: CD45RA-negative fraction.

The chain's CDR3 is CASSIGAGASYTF. The CDR3 nucleotides are TGTGCCAGTAGTATAGGAGCAGGGGCAAGCTACACCTTC. The gene calls are TRBV19 and TRBJ1-2; D perhaps matches TRBD1 (6 bases). The CDR3 loop spans 13 amino acids. Trimming cost V 1 base and J 9 bases, with 12 bases left between them. CDR1 is LNHDA and CDR2 is SQIVND in the germline V gene (reference sequence).